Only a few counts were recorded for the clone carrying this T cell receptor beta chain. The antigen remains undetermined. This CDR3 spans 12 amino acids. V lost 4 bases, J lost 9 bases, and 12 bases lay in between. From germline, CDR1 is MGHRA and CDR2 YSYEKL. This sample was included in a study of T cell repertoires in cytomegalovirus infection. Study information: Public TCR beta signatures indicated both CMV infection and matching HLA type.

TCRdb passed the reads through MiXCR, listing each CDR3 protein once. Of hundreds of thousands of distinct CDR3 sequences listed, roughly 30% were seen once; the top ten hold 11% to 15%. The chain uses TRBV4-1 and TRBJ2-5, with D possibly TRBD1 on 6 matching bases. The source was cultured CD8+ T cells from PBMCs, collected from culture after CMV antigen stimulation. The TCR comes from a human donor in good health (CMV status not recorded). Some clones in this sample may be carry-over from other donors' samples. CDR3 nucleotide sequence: TGCGCCAGCAGCCCTAAGGGGGAAGCCCAGTACTTC. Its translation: CASSPKGEAQYF.